Each of the 10 T cell receptor beta chains below was sequenced from the same sample in a study of blood T cell repertoires in COVID-19. Generated by immunoSEQ multiplex PCR, the TCRdb table keeps only in-frame clones and is missing some. The sample includes 450,000 or so clones, around 91% seen only once; the top ten take 1.5% to 1.8%. Sequences were obtained from peripheral blood. Source of these receptors: a woman between 40 and 50 years old with COVID-19, enrolled during active disease.

The chain links TRBV3-1 (or the pseudogene TRBV3-2) to TRBJ2-3; possible D gene TRBD2, 5 bases. The CDR3 is 13 amino acids. The V gene lost 8 bases and the J gene lost 1 base, with 10 bases spanning the gap. Germline V gives CDR1 LGHDT, CDR2 YNNKEL (reference sequence). CDR3 protein: CASQDSRTDTQYF. CDR3 nucleotides: TGTGCCAGCCAGGACTCCCGCACAGATACGCAGTATTTT.

This chain connects TRBV6-2 or TRBV6-3 to TRBJ1-1; D remains unclear. Trimming removed 2 bases from V and 0 bases from J, with 16 bases in between. Germline CDR1 reads MNHEY; CDR2 reads SVGEGT. The CDR3 spans 17 residues. The CDR3 nucleotides are TGTGCCAGCAGTTACCCGACGGGTAGATTCATGAACACTGAAGCTTTCTTT. Its translation: CASSYPTGRFMNTEAFF.

The rearrangement uses TRBV14 and TRBJ2-1; D not certain. This CDR3 contains 16 residues. Germline loops: CDR1 SGHDN, CDR2 FVKESK. V was trimmed by 4 bases and J by 3 bases, leaving 16 bases between them. The CDR3: CASSPIVGHLYNEQFF. CDR3 bases: TGTGCCAGCAGCCCCATTGTCGGTCACCTCTACAATGAGCAGTTCTTC.

The gene calls are TRBV3-1 (or the pseudogene TRBV3-2) and TRBJ2-2; D might be TRBD1 (5 bases). Germline V gene sequence: CDR1 LGHDT, CDR2 YNNKEL (reference sequence). The V end lost 3 bases, the J end lost 2 bases, and 13 bases lay between the germline ends. This CDR3 is built from 16 residues. CDR3 coding DNA: TGTGCCAGCAGCCAGGGGCAGGGCATTAACACCGGGGAGCTGTTTTTT. Amino acid sequence: CASSQGQGINTGELFF.

The chain employs TRBV27 and TRBJ2-7; tentative D call: TRBD2 (6 bases). Per germline, CDR1 MNHEY and CDR2 SMNVEV (reference sequence). This CDR3 has 15 amino acids. Trimming stripped 5 bases from V and 0 bases from J, with 14 bases between. The CDR3 region has the DNA TGTGCCAGCAGTCGAGCTGGCGGGGCCTCCTACGAGCAGTACTTC. It is translated as CASSRAGGASYEQYF.

Comment on this clone: Other nucleotide sequences in the sample specify the same CDR3. The V call is TRBV28, the J call TRBJ1-2; 9 bases match TRBD1. V was clipped by 4 bases and J by 3 bases; unmatched bases: 3. Germline CDR1 is MDHEN and CDR2 is SYDVKM. This CDR3 has 14 residues. CDR3 in amino acids: CASSSGQGDYGYTF. CDR3 nucleotides: TGTGCCAGCAGTTCGGGACAGGGTGACTATGGCTACACCTTC.

This chain connects TRBV3-1 (or the pseudogene TRBV3-2) to TRBJ1-6; TRBD1 is a possible D gene (5 bases). V was pared by 1 base and J by 6 bases, with 13 bases between. This CDR3 comprises 16 residues. CDR1 LGHDT and CDR2 YNNKEL come from the germline V gene (reference sequence). CDR3 sequence (DNA): TGTGCCAGCAGCCAAGGTTTACCGGGGGGTAATTCACCCCTCCACTTT. Amino acid sequence: CASSQGLPGGNSPLHF.

There are a few counts of this clone. The chain combines TRBV4-3 with TRBJ1-1; a weak D match, TRBD1 (5 bases). Trimming pared 0 bases from V and 0 bases from J, leaving 23 bases between. Germline lookup yields CDR1 LGHNA and CDR2 YSLEER. This CDR3 is built from 20 residues. This CDR3 reads CASSQDRGGELSVVNTEAFF. The CDR3 DNA sequence: TGCGCCAGCAGCCAAGATCGGGGGGGGGAACTGTCGGTTGTGAACACTGAAGCTTTCTTT.

There are many counts of this clone. J is TRBJ1-4 and V is TRBV7-9; a weak D match, TRBD1 (5 bases). CDR3 length: 13 residues. The germline V gene has CDR1 SEHNR and CDR2 FQNEAQ (reference sequence). Deletions cut 5 bases from V and 11 bases from J, with 15 bases between. The DNA for the CDR3 is TGTGCCAGCAGCACAAACGCTGGGGGGAAACTGTTTTTT. It specifies CASSTNAGGKLFF.

The chain links TRBV5-1 to TRBJ1-4; possibly TRBD1 for D (6 bases). Germline V gives CDR1 SGHRS, CDR2 YFSETQ. The CDR3 runs 15 residues. V lost 0 bases, J lost 6 bases, and 12 bases lay in between. DNA for the CDR3: TGCGCCAGCAGCTTGGGGATCGGGACATATGAAAAACTGTTTTTT. Its translation is CASSLGIGTYEKLFF.